The 28 T cell receptor beta chains reported below all come from one sample, sequenced in a study of OX40 agonist ivuxolimab in advanced cancers. Generated by immunoSEQ multiplex PCR, the TCRdb table keeps only in-frame clones and is missing some. The data hold around 83,000 clones, with 88% observed a single time. Source: CD4+ or CD8+ T cells sorted from blood, taken in a trial of the OX40 agonist ivuxolimab. Receptors originate from an adult with an advanced solid tumor such as melanoma, head and neck, liver or kidney cancer.

This sequence joins TRBV5-5 and TRBJ2-7; D is undetermined. Germline CDR1 is SGHKS and CDR2 is YYEKEE (reference sequence). The CDR3 length is 15 residues. V was trimmed by 9 bases and J by 0 bases, leaving 19 bases between them. The CDR3 loop reads CAMRRVSQISYEQYF. In nucleotides, the CDR3 is TGTGCCATGCGCCGGGTTTCCCAGATCTCCTACGAGCAGTACTTC.

This chain connects TRBV10-1 to TRBJ2-7; TRBD2 matches 7 bases. The germline gives CDR1 WNHNN, CDR2 SYGVQD (reference sequence). Trimming removed 5 bases from V and 7 bases from J; junction bases left unmatched: 11. The CDR3 covers 14 residues. The CDR3, as DNA: TGCGCCAGCAGTCCTGCTAGCGGTCCTGGGGAGCAGTACTTC. Protein sequence: CASSPASGPGEQYF.

V usage is TRBV28 and J usage is TRBJ2-7; D is unclear. CDR1 is MDHEN and CDR2 is SYDVKM in the germline V gene. CDR3 size: 15 residues. Trimming took 1 base from V and 3 from J, leaving 13 bases between them. CDR3 region: CASSLSAGVNYEQYF. DNA of the CDR3: TGTGCCAGCAGTTTATCGGCAGGAGTGAACTACGAGCAGTACTTC. The complete variable domain, with remaining parts taken from reference TRBV28 and TRBJ2-7, reads DVKVTQSSRYLVKRTGEKVFLECVQDMDHENMFWYRQDPGLGLRLIYFSYDVKMKEKGDIPEGYSVSREKKERFSLILESASTNQTSMYLCASSLSAGVNYEQYFGPGTRLTVT.

This clone was recorded only once. The chain joins TRBV9 to TRBJ2-7; TRBD1 matches 7 bases. J gave up 0 bases and V 3 bases, and 3 bases lay outside the gene matches. Looked up from germline, CDR1 is SGDLS and CDR2 is YYNGEE. CDR3 length equals 14 residues. The CDR3 spells CASSAGDSSYEQYF. In DNA form, the CDR3 reads TGTGCCAGCAGCGCCGGGGACAGCTCCTACGAGCAGTACTTC.

This chain connects TRBV18 to TRBJ2-7, with 10 bases fitting TRBD1. V shed 4 bases, J shed 2 bases, and the junction held 2 bases outside the gene matches. The CDR3 extends over 14 amino acids. Germline loops: CDR1 KGHSH, CDR2 LQKENI. Here the CDR3 DNA reads TGTGCCAGCTCACACGACAGGGGGCCCTACGAGCAGTACTTC. It codes for CASSHDRGPYEQYF.

V gene TRBV5-1 combines with J gene TRBJ2-1; 8 bases are a match to TRBD2. CDR1 and CDR2 from the germline V gene are SGHRS and YFSETQ. With V trimmed by 4 bases and J by 12 bases, 24 bases remained unmatched. This CDR3 contains 18 residues. CDR3 loop: CASSEEEKSGSGRMVQFF. CDR3 nucleotides: TGCGCCAGCAGCGAGGAGGAAAAAAGCGGGAGCGGGAGAATGGTGCAGTTCTTC.

The chain has TRBV19 and TRBJ1-1; D remains unclear. The ends were cut back, 6 bases at V and 5 bases at J, with 16 bases in the middle. This CDR3 is 14 amino acids long. Germline CDR1 is LNHDA and CDR2 is SQIVND (reference sequence). Here the CDR3 reads CASRNWGVGTEAFF. The CDR3 nucleotides are TGTGCCAGTAGGAACTGGGGTGTTGGGACTGAAGCTTTCTTT.

The chain has TRBV7-3 and TRBJ1-1, with D perhaps matching TRBD1 (6 bases). CDR3 length: 18 residues. Germline V CDR1 and CDR2: SGHTA, FQGTGA. V was clipped by 5 bases and J by 1 base, with 23 bases between them. CDR3 sequence: CASSPPRGRGPSNTEAFF. The CDR3 bases are TGTGCCAGCAGCCCCCCCAGGGGCAGGGGCCCTTCGAACACTGAAGCTTTCTTT.

The chain links TRBV6-5 to TRBJ2-3, with no clear D. The CDR3 is made up of 13 amino acids. Germline loops: CDR1 MNHEY, CDR2 SVGAGI. Trimming shortened V by 8 bases and J by 3 bases, and 12 bases separated the two germline ends. In DNA form, the CDR3 reads TGTGCCAGCCTAATGAGTGGGACAGATACGCAGTATTTT. Its translation is CASLMSGTDTQYF.

The rearrangement joins TRBV28 to TRBJ2-7, with 11 bases that match TRBD2. The germline CDR1 and CDR2 sequences are MDHEN and SYDVKM. The CDR3 is 15 residues long. V lost 6 bases and J lost 3; bases outside the gene matches: 7. The CDR3 is CASSPALAGGYEQYF. The CDR3, as DNA: TGTGCCAGCAGCCCAGCCCTAGCGGGGGGCTACGAGCAGTACTTC.

The chain employs TRBV29-1 and TRBJ2-5, with a possible D match to TRBD2 (5 bases). Trimming left V 6 bases short and J 4 bases short, with 15 bases between. Germline V gene lookup returns CDR1 SQVTM and CDR2 ANQGSEA. The CDR3 sequence is 13 residues long. CDR3 region: CSVRPRAAETQYF. CDR3 DNA: TGCAGCGTCCGCCCGAGGGCGGCAGAGACCCAGTACTTC.

The J gene is TRBJ2-2, the V gene TRBV7-2, with TRBD2 matching 10 bases. Germline loops: CDR1 SGHTA, CDR2 FQGNSA. Trimming at V came to 1 base and at J to 1 base, leaving 6 bases not matched to a gene. CDR3 length: 18 amino acids. The DNA for the CDR3 is TGTGCCAGCAGCTTAGGATGGGCTAGCGGGAGGAACACCGGGGAGCTGTTTTTT. Translated: CASSLGWASGRNTGELFF.

The chain joins TRBV6-6 to TRBJ2-3; TRBD2 aligns across 9 bases. The ends lost 2 bases at V and 5 bases at J; junction bases unmatched: 2. Germline-derived CDR1 and CDR2 are MNHNY and SVGAGI (reference sequence). The CDR3 length is 14 residues. In nucleotides, the CDR3 is TGTGCCAGCAGTTACAGCGGGGGGCTAGATACGCAGTATTTT. Its protein is CASSYSGGLDTQYF.

The chain joins TRBV5-1 to TRBJ1-4; no firm D call. The V gene's germline CDR1 is SGHRS and CDR2 YFSETQ. Trimming pared 1 base from V and 8 bases from J, leaving 12 bases between. The CDR3 runs to 14 residues. The chain's CDR3 is CASSLRSVGEKLFF. CDR3 DNA sequence: TGCGCCAGCAGCTTGCGGTCCGTGGGGGAAAAACTGTTTTTT.

V and J are TRBV28 and TRBJ2-5; the D gene is possibly TRBD2 (6 bases). Near its end, the DNA agrees better with TRBJ2-7, so the J call may be wrong. CDR3 length: 13 residues. Germline V gene data show CDR1 as MDHEN and CDR2 as SYDVKM. The CDR3 spells CASRGTSISEQYF. The DNA of the CDR3 is TGTGCCAGCAGGGGAACTAGCATTAGCGAGCAGTACTTC.

The chain is built from TRBV4-2 and TRBJ1-1; possibly TRBD1 for D (6 bases). The CDR3 totals 16 residues. From germline, CDR1 is LGHNA and CDR2 YNFKEQ. V was clipped by 1 base and J by 5 bases, with 17 bases between them. The CDR3 DNA is TGTGCCAGCAGCCAAGGGACGACTAGGGGGGAGACTGAAGCTTTCTTT. Protein sequence: CASSQGTTRGETEAFF.

The chain joins TRBV7-9 to TRBJ1-1, with D perhaps TRBD1 (5 bases). This CDR3 region has 14 residues. Deletions cut 5 bases from V and 4 bases from J, with 14 bases between. CDR1 is SEHNR, CDR2 FQNEAQ, per germline (reference sequence). The CDR3 DNA follows: TGTGCCAGCAGCCCCGGGGGTTCTGGCACTGAAGCTTTCTTT. Translation: CASSPGGSGTEAFF.

This chain connects TRBV5-1 to TRBJ2-2; 12 bases line up with TRBD1. Germline-derived CDR1 and CDR2 are SGHRS and YFSETQ. CDR3 size: 16 residues. V lost 3 bases to trimming and J lost 6 bases; unmatched junction nucleotides: 6. The CDR3 loop reads CASSSGQGAGAGELFF. The CDR3 bases are TGCGCCAGCAGCTCGGGACAGGGGGCAGGCGCCGGGGAGCTGTTTTTT.

The chain recombines TRBV5-1 with TRBJ2-1, with 9 nucleotides matching TRBD2. CDR3 length equals 17 residues. The V segment lost 0 bases and the J segment 3 bases; nucleotides outside the gene matches: 7. CDR1 is SGHRS and CDR2 is YFSETQ in the germline V gene. CDR3 bases: TGCGCCAGCAGCTTGGGGGTAGCGGGAGTAGGCTACAATGAGCAGTTCTTC. This translates into CASSLGVAGVGYNEQFF.

CDR3 in DNA: TGTGCCAGCAGCTCGAGGATCGGACAGTTGGACGAGCAGTACTTC. It encodes CASSSRIGQLDEQYF. The chain is built from TRBV7-3 and TRBJ2-7; possible D gene TRBD1, 6 bases. V was clipped by 4 bases and J by 5 bases, with 18 bases between them. The germline gives CDR1 SGHTA, CDR2 FQGTGA. The CDR3 extends over 15 amino acids.

V and J are TRBV5-1 and TRBJ1-3; 7 nucleotides match TRBD1. V dropped 2 bases and J dropped 2; count of bases not matched to a gene: 7. The CDR3 sequence is 16 residues long. Germline loops: CDR1 SGHRS, CDR2 YFSETQ. The CDR3 region is CASSLTGTVTGNTIYF. The CDR3 DNA reads as TGCGCCAGCAGCTTAACCGGGACAGTAACTGGAAACACCATATATTTT. The full variable domain, completed using reference TRBV5-1 and TRBJ1-3, is KAGVTQTPRYLIKTRGQQVTLSCSPISGHRSVSWYQQTPGQGLQFLFEYFSETQRNKGNFPGRFSGRQFSNSRSEMNVSTLELGDSALYLCASSLTGTVTGNTIYFGEGSWLTVV.

This chain links TRBV19 with TRBJ2-2; D might be TRBD1 (6 bases). V was shortened by 9 bases and J by 0 bases, with 14 bases between the two germline ends. The CDR3 totals 15 residues. CDR1 LNHDA and CDR2 SQIVND come from the germline V gene (reference sequence). CDR3 region: CASKWTAANTGELFF. The CDR3, as DNA: TGTGCCAGCAAGTGGACAGCTGCGAACACCGGGGAGCTGTTTTTT.

This clone was counted a single time. This chain links TRBV7-9 with TRBJ2-7; 12 bases match TRBD1. The V segment lost 5 bases and the J segment 6 bases; nucleotides outside the gene matches: 11. The V gene's germline CDR1 is SEHNR and CDR2 FQNEAQ (reference sequence). The CDR3 loop spans 16 amino acids. This chain's CDR3 is CASSLPPGQGAVEQYF. The CDR3 nucleotides read TGTGCCAGCAGCCTCCCCCCGGGACAGGGGGCAGTCGAGCAGTACTTC.

This chain joins TRBV4-2 and TRBJ2-2; TRBD2 might be the D (5 bases). The V gene's germline CDR1 is LGHNA and CDR2 YNFKEQ. The length of the CDR3 is 15 residues. Trimming took 5 bases from V and 5 from J, leaving 15 bases between them. The CDR3 here is CASSKTGFVTGELFF. DNA of the CDR3: TGTGCCAGCAGCAAGACGGGGTTCGTAACCGGGGAGCTGTTTTTT.

The chain uses TRBV7-2 and TRBJ2-3, with D hard to call. V was trimmed by 6 bases and J by 2 bases, leaving 12 bases between them. This CDR3 region has 14 residues. Germline CDR1 reads SGHTA; CDR2 reads FQGNSA. The CDR3 bases are TGTGCCAGCAGTACAACTCCTTCCACAGATACGCAGTATTTT. Translating gives CASSTTPSTDTQYF. Looking up the rest from reference TRBV7-2 and TRBJ2-3 gives the full variable domain: GAGVSQSPSNKVTEKGKDVELRCDPISGHTALYWYRQSLGQGLEFLIYFQGNSAPDKSGLPSDRFSAERTGGSVSTLTIQRTQQEDSAVYLCASSTTPSTDTQYFGPGTRLTVL.

The V gene is TRBV5-1, the J gene TRBJ2-1; D call uncertain. Trimming pared 0 bases from V and 7 bases from J, leaving 17 bases between. Germline V CDR1 and CDR2: SGHRS, YFSETQ. The CDR3 contains 16 residues. The CDR3 loop reads CASSLDGARVGNEQFF. In DNA form, the CDR3 reads TGCGCCAGCAGCTTGGACGGAGCACGGGTGGGTAATGAGCAGTTCTTC. Full variable domain (rest looked up from reference TRBV5-1 and TRBJ2-1): KAGVTQTPRYLIKTRGQQVTLSCSPISGHRSVSWYQQTPGQGLQFLFEYFSETQRNKGNFPGRFSGRQFSNSRSEMNVSTLELGDSALYLCASSLDGARVGNEQFFGPGTRLTVL.

The rearrangement uses TRBV2 and TRBJ2-2; 8 bases line up with TRBD2. This CDR3 has 15 residues. The V gene's germline CDR1 is SNHLY and CDR2 FYNNEI. J gave up 2 bases and V 6 bases, and 5 bases lay outside the gene matches. The CDR3 sequence: CASSASGRNTGELFF. As DNA, the CDR3 is TGTGCCAGCAGCGCAAGCGGGAGAAACACCGGGGAGCTGTTTTTT.

V and J are TRBV15 and TRBJ2-1, with D perhaps matching TRBD2 (5 bases). Trimming took 0 bases from V and 10 from J, leaving 16 bases between them. This CDR3 spans 15 amino acids. The germline CDR1 and CDR2 sequences are LNHNV and YYDKDF (reference sequence). As DNA, the CDR3 is TGTGCCACCAGCAGAGATCTGGACCAGACGGGGGAGCAGTTCTTC. It codes for CATSRDLDQTGEQFF.